This is a list of T cell receptor beta chains from one sample in a study of OX40 agonist ivuxolimab in advanced cancers. Produced via immunoSEQ multiplex PCR; TCRdb's table is partial and in-frame only. The sample yields about 61,000 clones, about 88% seen once. This sample comprised CD4+ or CD8+ T cells sorted from blood, obtained in a trial of the OX40 agonist ivuxolimab. These receptors were taken from an adult with an advanced solid tumor such as melanoma, head and neck, liver or kidney cancer. Each CDR3 is given with its conserved first and last residue. The D gene is left open where the match is weak. Only some rows state a clone size, as once, few, many or a class for expanded clones.

14	TRBJ2-7	TRBV7-2	.	.	CASSLDRSSYEQYF	TGTGCCAGCAGTTTAGACCGGTCCTCCTACGAGCAGTACTTC
16	TRBJ1-3	TRBV12-5	.	.	CASGLPQVHSGNTIYF	TGTGCTAGTGGTTTGCCACAGGTTCACTCTGGAAACACCATATATTTT
16	TRBJ2-1	TRBV4-1	.	.	CASSPMGRGSGNEQFF	TGCGCCAGCAGCCCTATGGGGAGGGGGTCGGGCAATGAGCAGTTCTTC
15	TRBJ2-1	TRBV19	once	TRBD1	CASSTQGLNYNEQFF	TGTGCCAGTAGCACACAGGGGCTTAACTACAATGAGCAGTTCTTC
17	TRBJ1-4	TRBV27	.	TRBD1	CASSSRQGMATNEKLFF	TGTGCCAGCAGTTCCCGACAGGGGATGGCAACTAATGAAAAACTGTTTTTT
14	TRBJ1-4	TRBV7-9	once	TRBD1	CASSTDRGNEKLFF	TGTGCCAGCAGCACAGACAGGGGTAATGAAAAACTGTTTTTT
15	TRBJ2-1	TRBV19	once	.	CASSLSGVSYNEQFF	TGTGCCAGTAGTCTGAGTGGCGTTAGCTACAATGAGCAGTTCTTC
15	TRBJ2-3	TRBV5-1	.	.	CASREGITSTDTQYF	TGCGCCAGCAGGGAAGGAATTACTAGCACAGATACGCAGTATTTT
15	TRBJ2-3	TRBV18	once	TRBD1	CASSPGQGFADTQYF	TGTGCCAGCTCGCCGGGACAGGGGTTCGCAGATACGCAGTATTTT
16	TRBJ1-5	TRBV7-8	.	TRBD1	CASSLAKDRARQPQHF	TGTGCCAGCAGCTTGGCGAAGGACAGGGCGCGGCAGCCCCAGCATTTT
14	TRBJ1-1	TRBV7-9	.	.	CASSGRAGNTEAFF	TGTGCCAGCAGCGGCAGGGCGGGGAACACTGAAGCTTTCTTT
13	TRBJ1-5	TRBV10-2	.	TRBD1	CASRGQGSQPQHF	TGCGCCAGCCGCGGACAGGGGAGTCAGCCCCAGCATTTT
14	TRBJ2-7	TRBV4-1	.	.	CASSQAATSGEQYF	TGCGCCAGCAGCCAAGCCGCGACTAGTGGCGAGCAGTACTTC
18	TRBJ2-6	TRBV19	.	TRBD1	CASSMGGTGGSGANVLTF	TGTGCCAGTAGTATGGGCGGGACAGGGGGGTCTGGGGCCAACGTCCTGACTTTC
15	TRBJ2-4	TRBV11-1	.	.	CASSLQGGARDIQYF	TGTGCCAGCAGCTTACAGGGGGGGGCCAGGGACATTCAGTACTTC
15	TRBJ2-1	TRBV5-1	medium-sized	.	CASSLLTGNNNEQFF	TGCGCCAGCAGCTTGCTAACCGGGAATAACAATGAGCAGTTCTTC
19	TRBJ1-6	TRBV7-2	once	TRBD1	CASSLNRGGLRPYNSPLHF	TGTGCCAGCAGCTTAAACAGGGGGGGTTTGCGGCCCTATAATTCACCCCTCCACTTT
13	TRBJ2-7	TRBV18	.	.	CASSPGSTYEQYF	TGTGCCAGCTCACCAGGGTCGACCTACGAGCAGTACTTC